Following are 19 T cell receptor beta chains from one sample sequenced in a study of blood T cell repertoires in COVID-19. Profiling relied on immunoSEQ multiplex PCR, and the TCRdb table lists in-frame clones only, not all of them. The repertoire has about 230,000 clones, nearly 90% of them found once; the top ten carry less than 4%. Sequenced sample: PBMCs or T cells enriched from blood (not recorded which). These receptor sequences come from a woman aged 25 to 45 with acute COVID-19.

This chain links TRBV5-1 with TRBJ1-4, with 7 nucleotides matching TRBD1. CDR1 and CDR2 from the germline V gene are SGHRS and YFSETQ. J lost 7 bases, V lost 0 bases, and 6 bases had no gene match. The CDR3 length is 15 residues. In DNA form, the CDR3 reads TGCGCCAGCAGCTTGGAACAGGGGATGACTGAAAAACTGTTTTTT. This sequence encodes CASSLEQGMTEKLFF.

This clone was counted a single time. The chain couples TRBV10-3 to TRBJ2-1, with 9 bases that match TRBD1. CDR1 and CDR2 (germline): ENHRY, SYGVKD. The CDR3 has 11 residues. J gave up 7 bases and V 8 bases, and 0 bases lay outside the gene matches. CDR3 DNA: TGTGCCATCGGACAGGGGAATGAGCAGTTCTTC. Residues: CAIGQGNEQFF.

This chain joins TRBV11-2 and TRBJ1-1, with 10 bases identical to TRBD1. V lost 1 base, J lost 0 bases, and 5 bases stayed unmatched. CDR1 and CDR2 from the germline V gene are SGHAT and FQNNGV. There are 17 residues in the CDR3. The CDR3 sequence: CASSLVQGQGLNTEAFF. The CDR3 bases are TGTGCCAGCAGCTTAGTGCAGGGACAGGGGTTGAACACTGAAGCTTTCTTT.

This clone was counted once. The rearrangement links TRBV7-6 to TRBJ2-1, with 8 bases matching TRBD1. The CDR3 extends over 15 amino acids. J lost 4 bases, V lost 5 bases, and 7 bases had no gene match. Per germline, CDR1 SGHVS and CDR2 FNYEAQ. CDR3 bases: TGTGCCAGCAGCCTATCAGGGGGCCGGTACAATGAGCAGTTCTTC. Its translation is CASSLSGGRYNEQFF.

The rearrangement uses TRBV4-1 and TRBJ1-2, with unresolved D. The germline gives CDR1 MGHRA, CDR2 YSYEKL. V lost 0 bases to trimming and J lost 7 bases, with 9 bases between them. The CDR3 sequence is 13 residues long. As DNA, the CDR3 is TGCGCCAGCAGCCAAGAACCTGAGGGTGGCTACACCTTC. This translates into CASSQEPEGGYTF.

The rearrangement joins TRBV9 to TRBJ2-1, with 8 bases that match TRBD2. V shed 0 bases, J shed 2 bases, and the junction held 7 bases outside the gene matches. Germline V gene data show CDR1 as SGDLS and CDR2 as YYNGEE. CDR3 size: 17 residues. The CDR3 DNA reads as TGTGCCAGCAGCGTAGTGCCAGCGGGGGACCCCTACAATGAGCAGTTCTTC. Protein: CASSVVPAGDPYNEQFF. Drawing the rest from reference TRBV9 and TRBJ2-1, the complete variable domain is DSGVTQTPKHLITATGQRVTLRCSPRSGDLSVYWYQQSLDQGLQFLIQYYNGEERAKGNILERFSAQQFPDLHSELNLSSLELGDSALYFCASSVVPAGDPYNEQFFGPGTRLTVL.

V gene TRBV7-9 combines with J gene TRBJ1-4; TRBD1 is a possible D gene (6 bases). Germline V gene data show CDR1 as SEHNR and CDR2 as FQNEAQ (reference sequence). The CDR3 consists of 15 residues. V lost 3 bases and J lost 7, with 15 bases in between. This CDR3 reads CASSFGQMVSEKLFF. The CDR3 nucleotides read TGTGCCAGCAGCTTCGGACAGATGGTTAGTGAAAAACTGTTTTTT.

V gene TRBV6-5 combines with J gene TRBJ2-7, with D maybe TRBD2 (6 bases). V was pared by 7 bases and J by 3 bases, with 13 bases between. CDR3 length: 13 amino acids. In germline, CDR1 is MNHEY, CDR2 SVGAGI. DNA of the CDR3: TGTGCCAGCAACCCCGGGGGTAGCTACGAGCAGTACTTC. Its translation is CASNPGGSYEQYF.

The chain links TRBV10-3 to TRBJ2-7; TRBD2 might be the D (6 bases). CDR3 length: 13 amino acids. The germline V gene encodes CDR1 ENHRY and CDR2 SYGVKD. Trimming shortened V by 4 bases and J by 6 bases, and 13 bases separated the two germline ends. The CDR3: CAISAVEGTEQYF. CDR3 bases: TGTGCCATCAGTGCGGTGGAGGGGACCGAGCAGTACTTC.

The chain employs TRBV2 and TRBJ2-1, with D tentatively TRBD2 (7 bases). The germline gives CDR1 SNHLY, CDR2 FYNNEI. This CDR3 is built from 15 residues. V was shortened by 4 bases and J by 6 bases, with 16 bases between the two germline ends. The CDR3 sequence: CASSVRGARGNEQFF. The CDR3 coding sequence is TGTGCCAGCAGTGTTCGGGGGGCTAGGGGCAATGAGCAGTTCTTC.

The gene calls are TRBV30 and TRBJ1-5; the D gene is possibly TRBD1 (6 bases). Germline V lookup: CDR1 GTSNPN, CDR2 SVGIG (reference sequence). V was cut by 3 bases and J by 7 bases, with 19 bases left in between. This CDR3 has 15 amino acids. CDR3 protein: CAWSLDYRDPQPQHF. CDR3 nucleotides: TGTGCCTGGAGCCTAGATTACAGGGACCCCCAGCCCCAGCATTTT.

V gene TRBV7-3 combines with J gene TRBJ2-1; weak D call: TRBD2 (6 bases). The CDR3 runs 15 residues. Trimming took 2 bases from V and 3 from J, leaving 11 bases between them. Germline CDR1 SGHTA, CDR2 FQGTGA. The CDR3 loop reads CASSLSGGGYNEQFF. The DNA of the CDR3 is TGTGCCAGCAGCTTATCCGGGGGAGGCTACAATGAGCAGTTCTTC.

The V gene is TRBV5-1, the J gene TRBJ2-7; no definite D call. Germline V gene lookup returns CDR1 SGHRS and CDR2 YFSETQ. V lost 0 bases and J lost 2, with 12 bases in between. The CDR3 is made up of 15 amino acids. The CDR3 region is CASSLGAGITYEQYF. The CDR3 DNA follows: TGCGCCAGCAGCTTGGGGGCAGGCATTACCTACGAGCAGTACTTC.

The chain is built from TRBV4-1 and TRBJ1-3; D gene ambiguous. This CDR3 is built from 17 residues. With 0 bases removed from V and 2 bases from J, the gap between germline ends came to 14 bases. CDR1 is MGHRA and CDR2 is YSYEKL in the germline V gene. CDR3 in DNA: TGCGCCAGCAGCCAAGAACTGCGCGGGCCTGCTGGAAACACCATATATTTT. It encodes CASSQELRGPAGNTIYF.

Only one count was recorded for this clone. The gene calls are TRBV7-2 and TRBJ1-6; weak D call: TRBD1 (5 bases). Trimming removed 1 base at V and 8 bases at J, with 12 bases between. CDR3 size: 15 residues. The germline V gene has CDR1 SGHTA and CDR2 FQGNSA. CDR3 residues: CASSLGQGYDSPLHF. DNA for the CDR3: TGTGCCAGCAGCTTAGGGCAGGGTTATGATTCACCCCTCCACTTT.

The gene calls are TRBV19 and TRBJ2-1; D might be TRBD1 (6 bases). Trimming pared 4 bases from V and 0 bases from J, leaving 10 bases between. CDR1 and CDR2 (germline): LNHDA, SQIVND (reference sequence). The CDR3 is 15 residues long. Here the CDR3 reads CASSSRQDSYNEQFF. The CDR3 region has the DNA TGTGCCAGTAGTAGCCGACAGGACTCCTACAATGAGCAGTTCTTC.

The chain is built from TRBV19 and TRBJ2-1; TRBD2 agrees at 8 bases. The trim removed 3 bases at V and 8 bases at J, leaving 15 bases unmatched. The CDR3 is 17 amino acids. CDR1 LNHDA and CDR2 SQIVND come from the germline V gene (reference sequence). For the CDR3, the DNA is TGTGCCAGTAGTATCCCGCGGGGGGCCGCTTCGGAAGATGAGCAGTTCTTC. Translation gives CASSIPRGAASEDEQFF.

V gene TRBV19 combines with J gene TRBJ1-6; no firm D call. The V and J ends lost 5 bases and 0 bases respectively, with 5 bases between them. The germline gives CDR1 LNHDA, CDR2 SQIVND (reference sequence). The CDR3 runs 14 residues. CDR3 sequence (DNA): TGTGCCAGTAGTCCGAGCTCCTATAATTCACCCCTCCACTTT. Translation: CASSPSSYNSPLHF.

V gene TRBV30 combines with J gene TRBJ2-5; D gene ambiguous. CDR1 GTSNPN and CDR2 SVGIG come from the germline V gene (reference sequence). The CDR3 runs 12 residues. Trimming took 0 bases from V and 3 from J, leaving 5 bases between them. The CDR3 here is CAWSVTKETQYF. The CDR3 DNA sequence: TGTGCCTGGAGTGTTACAAAAGAGACCCAGTACTTC.